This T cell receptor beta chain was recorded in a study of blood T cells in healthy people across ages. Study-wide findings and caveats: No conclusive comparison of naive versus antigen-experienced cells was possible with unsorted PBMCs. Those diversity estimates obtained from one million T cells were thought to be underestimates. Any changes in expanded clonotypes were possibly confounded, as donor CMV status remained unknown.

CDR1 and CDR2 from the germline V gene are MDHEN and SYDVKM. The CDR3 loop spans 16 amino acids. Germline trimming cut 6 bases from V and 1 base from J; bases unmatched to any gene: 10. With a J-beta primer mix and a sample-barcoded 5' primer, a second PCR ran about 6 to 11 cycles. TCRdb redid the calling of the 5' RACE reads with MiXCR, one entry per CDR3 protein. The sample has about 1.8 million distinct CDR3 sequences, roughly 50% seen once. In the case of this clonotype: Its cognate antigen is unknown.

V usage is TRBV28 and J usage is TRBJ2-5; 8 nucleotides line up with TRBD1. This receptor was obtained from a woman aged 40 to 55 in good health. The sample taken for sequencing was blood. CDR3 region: CASSPGQGALQETQYF. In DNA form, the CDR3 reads TGTGCCAGCAGCCCGGGTCAGGGGGCCCTCCAAGAGACCCAGTACTTC.